The 30 T cell receptor beta chains given below trace back to one sample, sequenced in a study of cytomegalovirus exposure and HLA in healthy donors. It was with 60 Vbeta and 13 Jbeta primers that the PCR ran. Assay used: immunoSEQ multiplex PCR; TCRdb lists only in-frame clones, some missing. This table holds about 60,000 clones, 87% found once. The source material was PBMCs. The origin of the receptors is a man in his late teens or twenties in good health and CMV-seronegative.

The V gene is TRBV5-4, the J gene TRBJ2-5; 7 bases agree with TRBD1. The CDR3 consists of 15 residues. The junction had 9 bases not matched to a gene; V was cut back by 0 bases and J by 7 bases. Per germline, CDR1 SGHNT and CDR2 YYREEE (reference sequence). CDR3 sequence: CASSLEGARVGTQYF. For the CDR3, the DNA is TGTGCCAGCAGCTTGGAGGGGGCCAGGGTGGGGACCCAGTACTTC.

The V gene is TRBV11-2, the J gene TRBJ1-1; tentatively, D is TRBD1 (6 bases). Per the germline V gene, CDR1 is SGHAT and CDR2 is FQNNGV. The CDR3 contains 12 residues. V was cut by 4 bases and J by 5 bases, with 8 bases left in between. This CDR3 reads CASSWGRTEAFF. The CDR3 DNA reads TGTGCCAGCAGCTGGGGGCGAACTGAAGCTTTCTTT.

The chain links TRBV27 to TRBJ1-2; a possible D gene is TRBD1 (5 bases). Germline V gene sequence: CDR1 MNHEY, CDR2 SMNVEV (reference sequence). Trimming took off 8 bases at V and 2 bases at J, with 18 bases between the two ends. The CDR3 is made up of 15 amino acids. The CDR3 coding sequence is TGTGCCAGCCGATCTCTAGGGGCTGGAAACTATGGCTACACCTTC. Its protein product is CASRSLGAGNYGYTF.

The genes are TRBV5-1 and TRBJ2-5; maybe TRBD1 (6 bases). The CDR3 has 13 amino acids. V lost 3 bases, J lost 2 bases, and 8 bases lay in between. Germline values: CDR1 SGHRS, CDR2 YFSETQ. The CDR3 coding sequence is TGCGCCAGCAGCTGGACAGATCAAGAGACCCAGTACTTC. As protein: CASSWTDQETQYF.

The rearrangement links TRBV30 to TRBJ1-6, with 8 bases that match TRBD1. The length of the CDR3 is 14 residues. Germline V gives CDR1 GTSNPN, CDR2 SVGIG (reference sequence). The V and J ends lost 1 base and 7 bases, in that order; junction bases with no gene match: 3. Here the CDR3 reads CAWSGQGTNSPLHF. The CDR3 nucleotides read TGTGCCTGGAGTGGACAGGGGACGAATTCACCCCTCCACTTT.

The gene calls are TRBV18 and TRBJ1-4; TRBD1 is a possible D gene (6 bases). This CDR3 is built from 16 residues. CDR1 KGHSH and CDR2 LQKENI come from the germline V gene. V was pared by 3 bases and J by 3 bases, with 14 bases between. DNA of the CDR3: TGTGCCAGCTCACCGGGGGCCCAGGCACCTAATGAAAAACTGTTTTTT. This codes for CASSPGAQAPNEKLFF.

This clone has more than one count but fewer than ten. The chain combines TRBV9 with TRBJ2-5; D is perhaps TRBD1 (5 bases). The V end lost 0 bases, the J end lost 2 bases, and 11 bases lay between the germline ends. The CDR3 covers 15 residues. CDR1 and CDR2 from the germline V gene are SGDLS and YYNGEE. The CDR3 loop reads CASSVGLDRQETQYF. CDR3 nucleotide sequence: TGTGCCAGCAGCGTAGGGCTTGACAGACAAGAGACCCAGTACTTC. The whole variable domain, remainder taken from reference TRBV9 and TRBJ2-5, is DSGVTQTPKHLITATGQRVTLRCSPRSGDLSVYWYQQSLDQGLQFLIQYYNGEERAKGNILERFSAQQFPDLHSELNLSSLELGDSALYFCASSVGLDRQETQYFGPGTRLLVL.

The chain combines TRBV4-1 with TRBJ2-1; TRBD2 agrees at 7 bases. V was pared by 7 bases and J by 8 bases, with 17 bases of the junction left unmatched. Germline V gives CDR1 MGHRA, CDR2 YSYEKL. CDR3 length: 16 amino acids. The CDR3 region is CASTNVGVMAGDEQFF. The CDR3, as DNA: TGCGCCAGCACCAACGTGGGGGTCATGGCGGGGGATGAGCAGTTCTTC.

In regard to this clone: Other DNA variants within this sample encode the same CDR3. This chain joins TRBV7-2 and TRBJ2-7; D is unclear. This CDR3 spans 11 amino acids. Between the trimmed V and J ends, which lost 5 bases and 3 bases, there was a span of 5 bases. Germline V gives CDR1 SGHTA, CDR2 FQGNSA. The CDR3 loop reads CASSPSYEQYF. In nucleotides, the CDR3 is TGTGCCAGCAGCCCGAGCTACGAGCAGTACTTC.

This clone came up once. V usage is TRBV5-4 and J usage is TRBJ1-2; 9 positions match TRBD1. The CDR3 spans 14 residues. Trimming cost V 1 base and J 6 bases; bases outside gene matches: 4. Germline-derived CDR1 and CDR2 are SGHNT and YYREEE (reference sequence). The CDR3 loop is CASSLQGQGNGYTF. The DNA for the CDR3 is TGTGCCAGCAGCTTGCAGGGACAGGGTAATGGCTACACCTTC.

The chain carries TRBV2 and TRBJ2-7, with TRBD1 identical over 8 bases. The trim removed 8 bases at V and 3 bases at J, leaving 9 bases unmatched. The CDR3 is made up of 14 amino acids. Per germline, CDR1 SNHLY and CDR2 FYNNEI. As DNA, the CDR3 is TGTGCCAGCGGTAAGGACAGGGCGGGCTACGAGCAGTACTTC. Its translation: CASGKDRAGYEQYF.

This clone was seen just once. The chain employs TRBV5-6 and TRBJ2-5; possibly TRBD2 for D (6 bases). V lost 0 bases and J 1 base, leaving 10 bases between the germline ends. The CDR3 runs to 15 residues. Germline V CDR1 and CDR2: SGHDT, YYEEEE. CDR3 DNA sequence: TGTGCCAGCAGCTTGGCTGCGGGGATCCAAGAGACCCAGTACTTC. Encoded protein: CASSLAAGIQETQYF. Looking up the rest from reference TRBV5-6 and TRBJ2-5 gives the full variable domain: DAGVTQSPTHLIKTRGQQVTLRCSPKSGHDTVSWYQQALGQGPQFIFQYYEEEERQRGNFPDRFSGHQFPNYSSELNVNALLLGDSALYLCASSLAAGIQETQYFGPGTRLLVL.

The chain recombines TRBV6-5 with TRBJ2-1, with D tentatively TRBD1 (6 bases). V lost 2 bases and J lost 8, with 13 bases in between. The CDR3 consists of 14 residues. Germline V gene lookup returns CDR1 MNHEY and CDR2 SVGAGI. CDR3: CASSYRTENDEQFF. In DNA, the CDR3 is TGTGCCAGCAGTTACCGGACAGAAAACGATGAGCAGTTCTTC.

The chain couples TRBV9 to TRBJ1-3; D uncertain. The CDR3 has 13 amino acids. V was cut by 4 bases and J by 2 bases, with 7 bases left in between. Germline V lookup: CDR1 SGDLS, CDR2 YYNGEE. The CDR3 protein is CASSSEPGNTIYF. The CDR3 coding sequence is TGTGCCAGCAGCAGCGAGCCTGGAAACACCATATATTTT.

This rearrangement joins TRBV30 to TRBJ1-1; TRBD1 is a possible D gene (5 bases). V dropped 2 bases and J dropped 6 bases, with 10 bases sitting between them. The CDR3 runs to 12 residues. Germline CDR1 reads GTSNPN; CDR2 reads SVGIG (reference sequence). This chain's CDR3 is CAWSLGAAEAFF. The DNA for the CDR3 is TGTGCCTGGAGTTTAGGGGCGGCTGAAGCTTTCTTT.

V and J are TRBV29-1 and TRBJ2-1, with D possibly TRBD1 on 5 matching bases. This CDR3 contains 17 residues. V was cut by 5 bases and J by 0 bases, with 20 bases left in between. Germline CDR1 is SQVTM and CDR2 is ANQGSEA. This CDR3 is CSVPETDNALSYNEQFF. The CDR3 region has the DNA TGCAGCGTTCCAGAGACGGACAATGCCCTCTCCTACAATGAGCAGTTCTTC.

The chain employs TRBV5-1 and TRBJ2-1; TRBD2 agrees at 11 bases. The junction had 8 bases not matched to a gene; V was cut back by 2 bases and J by 10 bases. This CDR3 region has 15 residues. Germline V gene sequence: CDR1 SGHRS, CDR2 YFSETQ. CDR3 sequence (DNA): TGCGCCAGCAGCTTTTTTCTAGCGGGAGGAGAGGAGCAGTTCTTC. Protein sequence: CASSFFLAGGEEQFF.

This clone was seen just once. This chain connects TRBV9 to TRBJ2-5; TRBD1 agrees at 7 bases. The V and J ends lost 0 bases and 2 bases, in that order; junction bases with no gene match: 1. The CDR3 contains 14 residues. Germline values: CDR1 SGDLS, CDR2 YYNGEE. The CDR3 nucleotides read TGTGCCAGCAGCGTAGCAGGGGGTCAAGAGACCCAGTACTTC. Protein sequence: CASSVAGGQETQYF.

The V gene is TRBV6-6, the J gene TRBJ1-5, with D unresolved. V was trimmed by 2 bases and J by 1 base, leaving 6 bases between them. The CDR3 has 14 amino acids. The V gene's germline CDR1 is MNHNY and CDR2 SVGAGI (reference sequence). The CDR3 protein is CASSYVQSNQPQHF. CDR3 in DNA: TGTGCCAGCAGTTACGTACAGAGCAATCAGCCCCAGCATTTT.

V is TRBV7-6 and J is TRBJ1-1; 7 bases fit TRBD1. The CDR3 totals 16 residues. Germline V gives CDR1 SGHVS, CDR2 FNYEAQ. The trim removed 5 bases at V and 2 bases at J, leaving 11 bases unmatched. CDR3 amino acids: CASSHPKGTANTEAFF. CDR3 coding DNA: TGTGCCAGCAGCCACCCTAAAGGGACAGCCAACACTGAAGCTTTCTTT.

V gene TRBV15 combines with J gene TRBJ1-1, with D unclear. CDR1 is LNHNV, CDR2 YYDKDF, per germline (reference sequence). V gave up 0 bases and J gave up 3 bases, with 8 bases separating them. The CDR3 contains 14 residues. CDR3: CATSRDGSYTEAFF. In DNA form, the CDR3 reads TGTGCCACCAGCAGAGATGGCAGTTACACTGAAGCTTTCTTT.

In this sample, this clone turned up once. The chain has TRBV18 and TRBJ1-1, with 8 positions matching TRBD1. The germline V gene encodes CDR1 KGHSH and CDR2 LQKENI. CDR3 length: 15 residues. Trimming took 3 bases from V and 2 from J; bases not matched to a gene: 5. The CDR3 here is CASSPRGLVNTEAFF. CDR3 coding DNA: TGTGCCAGCTCACCCAGGGGGCTCGTTAACACTGAAGCTTTCTTT.

The rearrangement uses TRBV19 and TRBJ2-7; TRBD2 matches at 7 bases. In germline, CDR1 is LNHDA, CDR2 SQIVND (reference sequence). V lost 3 bases and J lost 6; bases outside the gene matches: 8. This CDR3 is built from 14 residues. The CDR3 sequence: CASSIGTSATEQYF. As DNA, the CDR3 is TGTGCCAGTAGTATCGGTACTAGCGCTACCGAGCAGTACTTC.

Worth noting for this clone: At one of its ends the junction is not consistent with the germline gene, which may arise from a read error. The gene calls are TRBV4-1 and TRBJ2-5, with D maybe TRBD2 (6 bases). Looked up from germline, CDR1 is MGHRA and CDR2 is YSYEKL. The CDR3 has 12 amino acids. CDR3 DNA: TGCTCCAGCAGCCAAGAATCGGGGGTAGGTAACTTC. This encodes CSSSQESGVGNF.

This clone has a single count. The chain is built from TRBV28 and TRBJ2-1; TRBD1 aligns across 9 bases. The CDR3 is made up of 18 amino acids. Unmatched junction bases numbered 15, after V lost 8 bases and J lost 1 base. Germline V gene data show CDR1 as MDHEN and CDR2 as SYDVKM. The CDR3 here is CASGGTGQGFRSYNEQFF. DNA for the CDR3: TGTGCCAGCGGGGGGACAGGGCAGGGGTTTAGGTCCTACAATGAGCAGTTCTTC.

The chain employs TRBV28 and TRBJ2-5; TRBD2 matches at 8 bases. The CDR3 covers 13 residues. Germline CDR1 is MDHEN and CDR2 is SYDVKM. With 5 bases clipped from V and 5 bases from J, the junction kept 4 bases outside the gene matches. This CDR3 reads CASSPGGGETQYF. For the CDR3, the DNA is TGTGCCAGCAGTCCCGGGGGGGGTGAGACCCAGTACTTC.

The J gene is TRBJ2-3, the V gene TRBV5-1; no definite D call. The V and J ends lost 6 bases and 2 bases respectively, with 10 bases between them. There are 13 residues in the CDR3. Germline CDR1 reads SGHRS; CDR2 reads YFSETQ. For the CDR3, the DNA is TGCGCCAGCAACAAAGGAGACACAGATACGCAGTATTTT. It translates to CASNKGDTDTQYF.

The V call is TRBV10-3, the J call TRBJ1-1, with a tentative D call TRBD1 (5 bases). The germline V gene encodes CDR1 ENHRY and CDR2 SYGVKD. The CDR3 runs 20 residues. V lost 0 bases to trimming and J lost 0 bases, with 23 bases between them. This CDR3 is CAISESPRPPPGPMNTEAFF. The DNA for the CDR3 is TGTGCCATCAGTGAGTCCCCACGACCCCCCCCAGGGCCCATGAACACTGAAGCTTTCTTT.

The genes are TRBV28 and TRBJ1-5, with D maybe TRBD1 (5 bases). Trimming took 8 bases from V and 0 from J, leaving 14 bases between them. The CDR3 is made up of 15 amino acids. CDR1 is MDHEN, CDR2 SYDVKM, per germline. The CDR3 spells CASGGAAFSNQPQHF. Written as DNA, the CDR3 is TGTGCCAGCGGTGGGGCAGCTTTTAGCAATCAGCCCCAGCATTTT.

V gene TRBV2 combines with J gene TRBJ2-2, with TRBD2 as a possible D gene (6 bases). Per germline, CDR1 SNHLY and CDR2 FYNNEI. V was clipped by 6 bases and J by 4 bases, with 12 bases between them. The CDR3 runs to 14 residues. The CDR3 is CASRRGWGTGELFF. The CDR3 DNA is TGTGCCAGCAGGCGGGGATGGGGCACCGGGGAGCTGTTTTTT.